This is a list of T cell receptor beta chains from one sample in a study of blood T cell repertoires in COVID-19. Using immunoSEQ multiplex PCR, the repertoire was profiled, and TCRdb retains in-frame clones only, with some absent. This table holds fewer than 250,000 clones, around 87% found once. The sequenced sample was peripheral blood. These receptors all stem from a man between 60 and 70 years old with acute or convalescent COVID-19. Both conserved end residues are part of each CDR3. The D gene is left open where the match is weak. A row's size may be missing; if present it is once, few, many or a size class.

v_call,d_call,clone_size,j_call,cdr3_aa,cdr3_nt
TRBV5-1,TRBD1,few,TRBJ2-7,CASSLGQGEQYF,TGCGCCAGCAGCCTGGGACAGGGGGAGCAGTACTTC
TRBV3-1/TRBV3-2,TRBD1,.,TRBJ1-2,CASSLQPGTVTF,TGTGCCAGCAGCCTTCAACCCGGGACAGTCACCTTC
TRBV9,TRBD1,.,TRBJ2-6,CASSPQSGQGKGANVLTF,TGTGCCAGCAGCCCACAAAGCGGACAGGGGAAGGGGGCCAACGTCCTGACTTTC
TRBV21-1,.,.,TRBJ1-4,CASIRGVFF,TGTGCCAGCATTCGGGGGGTGTTTTTT
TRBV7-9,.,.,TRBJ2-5,CASSLEGLGGTQYF,TGTGCCAGCAGCTTAGAAGGTCTAGGGGGGACCCAGTACTTC
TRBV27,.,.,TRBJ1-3,CASSPRSGTRNTIYF,TGTGCCAGCAGCCCTCGTTCGGGTACGAGGAACACCATATATTTT
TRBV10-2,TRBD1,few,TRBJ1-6,CASSGTANSPLHF,TGCGCCAGCTCCGGGACAGCCAATTCACCCCTCCACTTT
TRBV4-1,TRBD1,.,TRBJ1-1,CASSPQAAGGGEAFF,TGCGCCAGCAGCCCCCAGGCGGCAGGGGGCGGAGAAGCTTTCTTT
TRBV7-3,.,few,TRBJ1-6,CASRETGNANSPLHF,TGTGCCAGCAGAGAAACAGGGAATGCAAATTCACCCCTCCACTTT
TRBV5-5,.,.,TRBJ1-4,CASSFTPRGQGLEKLFF,TGTGCCAGCAGCTTTACGCCGCGAGGGCAGGGGTTGGAAAAACTGTTTTTT
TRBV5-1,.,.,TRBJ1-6,CASSLAERLYNSPLHF,TGCGCCAGCAGCTTGGCCGAGAGATTATATAATTCACCCCTCCACTTT
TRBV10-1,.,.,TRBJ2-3,CASSEGLAGDTQYF,TGCGCCAGCAGTGAGGGTCTGGCGGGCGATACGCAGTATTTT
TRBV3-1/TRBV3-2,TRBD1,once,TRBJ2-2,CASSQEAVGTGWTGELFF,TGTGCCAGCAGCCAGGAGGCTGTCGGGACAGGGTGGACCGGGGAGCTGTTTTTT